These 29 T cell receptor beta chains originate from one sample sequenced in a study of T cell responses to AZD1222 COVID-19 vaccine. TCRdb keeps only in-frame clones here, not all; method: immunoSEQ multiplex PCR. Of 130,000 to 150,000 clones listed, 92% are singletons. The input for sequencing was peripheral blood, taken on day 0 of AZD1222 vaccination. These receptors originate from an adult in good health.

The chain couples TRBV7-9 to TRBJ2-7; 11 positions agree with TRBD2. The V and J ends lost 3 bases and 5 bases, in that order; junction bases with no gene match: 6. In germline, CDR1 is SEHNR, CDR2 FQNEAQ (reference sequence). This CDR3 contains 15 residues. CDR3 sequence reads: CASSFELAGVDEQYF. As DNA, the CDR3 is TGTGCCAGCAGCTTTGAACTAGCGGGGGTTGACGAGCAGTACTTC. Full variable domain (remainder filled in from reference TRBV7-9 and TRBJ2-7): DTGVSQNPRHKITKRGQNVTFRCDPISEHNRLYWYRQTLGQGPEFLTYFQNEAQLEKSRLLSDRFSAERPKGSFSTLEIQRTEQGDSAMYLCASSFELAGVDEQYFGPGTRLTVT.

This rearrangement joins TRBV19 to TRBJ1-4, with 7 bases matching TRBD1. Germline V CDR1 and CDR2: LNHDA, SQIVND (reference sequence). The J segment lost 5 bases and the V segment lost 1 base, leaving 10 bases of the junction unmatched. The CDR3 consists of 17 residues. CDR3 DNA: TGTGCCAGTAGTATAGGTGGTATGGGGACAGAAAATGAAAAACTGTTTTTT. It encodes CASSIGGMGTENEKLFF. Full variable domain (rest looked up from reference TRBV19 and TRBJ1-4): DGGITQSPKYLFRKEGQNVTLSCEQNLNHDAMYWYRQDPGQGLRLIYYSQIVNDFQKGDIAEGYSVSREKKESFPLTVTSAQKNPTAFYLCASSIGGMGTENEKLFFGSGTQLSVL.

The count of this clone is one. CDR3 region: CASSHGTGYTEAFF. DNA for the CDR3: TGTGCCAGCAGCCACGGGACGGGGTACACTGAAGCTTTCTTT. The chain joins TRBV13 to TRBJ1-1, with a possible D match to TRBD1 (5 bases). V lost 5 bases, J lost 3 bases, and 13 bases lay in between. The CDR3 has 14 amino acids. In germline, CDR1 is PRHDT, CDR2 FYEKMQ (reference sequence).

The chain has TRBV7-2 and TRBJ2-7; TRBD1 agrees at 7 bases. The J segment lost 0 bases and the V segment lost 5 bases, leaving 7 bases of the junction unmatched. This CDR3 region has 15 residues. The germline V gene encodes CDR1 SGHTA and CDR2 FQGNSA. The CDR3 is CASSPDRAGSYEQYF. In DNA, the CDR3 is TGTGCCAGCAGCCCTGACAGGGCGGGCTCCTACGAGCAGTACTTC.

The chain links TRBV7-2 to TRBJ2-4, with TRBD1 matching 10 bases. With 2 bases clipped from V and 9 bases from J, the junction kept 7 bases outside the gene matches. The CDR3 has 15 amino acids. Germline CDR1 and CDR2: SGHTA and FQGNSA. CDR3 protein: CASSLLIGQGGIQYF. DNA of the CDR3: TGTGCCAGCAGCTTATTGATAGGACAGGGGGGCATTCAGTACTTC.

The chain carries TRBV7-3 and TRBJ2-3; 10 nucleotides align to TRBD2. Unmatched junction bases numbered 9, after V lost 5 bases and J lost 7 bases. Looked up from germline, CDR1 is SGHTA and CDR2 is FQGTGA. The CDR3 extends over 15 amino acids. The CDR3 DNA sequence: TGTGCCAGCAGCAAAGCGGGGGGGCCTAGGCATACGCAGTATTTT. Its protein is CASSKAGGPRHTQYF.

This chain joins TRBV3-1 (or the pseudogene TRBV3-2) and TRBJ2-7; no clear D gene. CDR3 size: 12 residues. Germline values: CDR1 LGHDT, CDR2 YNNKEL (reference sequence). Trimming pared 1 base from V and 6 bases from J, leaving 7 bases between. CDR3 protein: CASSQVPGEQYF. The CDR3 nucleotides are TGTGCCAGCAGCCAAGTCCCGGGCGAGCAGTACTTC.

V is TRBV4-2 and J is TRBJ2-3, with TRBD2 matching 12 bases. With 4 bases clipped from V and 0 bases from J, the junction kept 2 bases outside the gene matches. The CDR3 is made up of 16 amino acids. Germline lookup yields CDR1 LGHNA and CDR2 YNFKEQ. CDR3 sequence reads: CASSPGTSGSTDTQYF. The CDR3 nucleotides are TGTGCCAGCAGCCCCGGGACTAGCGGGAGCACAGATACGCAGTATTTT.

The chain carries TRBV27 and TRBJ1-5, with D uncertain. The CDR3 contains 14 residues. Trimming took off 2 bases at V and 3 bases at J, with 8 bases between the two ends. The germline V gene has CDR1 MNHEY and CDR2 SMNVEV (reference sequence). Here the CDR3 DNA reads TGTGCCAGCAGTTTAATGTCCTACAATCAGCCCCAGCATTTT. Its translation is CASSLMSYNQPQHF.

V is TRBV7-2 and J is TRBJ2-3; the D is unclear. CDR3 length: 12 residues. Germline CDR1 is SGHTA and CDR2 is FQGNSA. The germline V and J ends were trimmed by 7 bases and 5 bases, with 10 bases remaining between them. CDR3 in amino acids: CASTDAGDTQYF. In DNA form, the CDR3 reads TGTGCCAGCACCGACGCAGGAGATACGCAGTATTTT.

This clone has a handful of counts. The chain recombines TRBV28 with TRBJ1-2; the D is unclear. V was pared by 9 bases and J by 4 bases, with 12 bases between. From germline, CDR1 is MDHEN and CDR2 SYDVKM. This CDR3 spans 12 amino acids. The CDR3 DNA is TGTGCCAGTACAGCAGGTTCCTATGGCTACACCTTC. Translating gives CASTAGSYGYTF.

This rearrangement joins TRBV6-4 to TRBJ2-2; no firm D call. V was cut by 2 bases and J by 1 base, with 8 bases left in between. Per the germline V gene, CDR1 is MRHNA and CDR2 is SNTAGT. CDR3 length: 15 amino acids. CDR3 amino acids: CASSDGRLNTGELFF. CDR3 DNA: TGTGCCAGCAGTGACGGCAGATTGAACACCGGGGAGCTGTTTTTT.

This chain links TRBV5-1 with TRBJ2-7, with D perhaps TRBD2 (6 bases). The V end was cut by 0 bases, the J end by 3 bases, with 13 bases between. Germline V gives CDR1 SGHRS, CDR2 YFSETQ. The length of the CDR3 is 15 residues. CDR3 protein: CASSLGAGSFYEQYF. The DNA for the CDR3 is TGCGCCAGCAGCTTGGGAGCCGGGAGCTTCTACGAGCAGTACTTC.

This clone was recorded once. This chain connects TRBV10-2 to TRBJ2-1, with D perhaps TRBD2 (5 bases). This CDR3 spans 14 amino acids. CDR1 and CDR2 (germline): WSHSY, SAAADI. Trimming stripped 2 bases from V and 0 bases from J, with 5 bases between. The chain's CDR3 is CASSERGSYNEQFF. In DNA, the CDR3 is TGCGCCAGCAGTGAGCGGGGCTCCTACAATGAGCAGTTCTTC.

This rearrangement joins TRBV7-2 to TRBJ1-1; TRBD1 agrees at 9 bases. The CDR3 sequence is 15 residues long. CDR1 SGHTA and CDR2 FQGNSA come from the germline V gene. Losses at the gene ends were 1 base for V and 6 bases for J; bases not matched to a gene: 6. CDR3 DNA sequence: TGTGCCAGCAGCTTAGGGGGGGACAGGGTCGCTGAAGCTTTCTTT. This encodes CASSLGGDRVAEAFF.

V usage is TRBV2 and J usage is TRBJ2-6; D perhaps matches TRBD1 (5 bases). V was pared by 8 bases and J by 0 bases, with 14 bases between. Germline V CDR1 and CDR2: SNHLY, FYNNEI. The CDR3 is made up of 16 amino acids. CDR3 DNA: TGTGCCAGCGGGGCACGTAGCTTCTCTGGGGCCAACGTCCTGACTTTC. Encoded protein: CASGARSFSGANVLTF.

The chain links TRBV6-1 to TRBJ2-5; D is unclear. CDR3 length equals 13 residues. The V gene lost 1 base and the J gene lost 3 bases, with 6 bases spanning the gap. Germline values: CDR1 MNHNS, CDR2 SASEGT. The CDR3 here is CASSEVGKETQYF. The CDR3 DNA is TGTGCCAGCAGTGAAGTAGGAAAAGAGACCCAGTACTTC.

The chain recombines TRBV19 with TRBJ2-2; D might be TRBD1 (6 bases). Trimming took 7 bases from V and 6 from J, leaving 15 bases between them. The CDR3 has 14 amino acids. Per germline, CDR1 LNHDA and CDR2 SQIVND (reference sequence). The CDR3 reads CASNDQTGAGELFF. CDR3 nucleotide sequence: TGTGCCAGTAATGACCAGACAGGCGCCGGGGAGCTGTTTTTT.

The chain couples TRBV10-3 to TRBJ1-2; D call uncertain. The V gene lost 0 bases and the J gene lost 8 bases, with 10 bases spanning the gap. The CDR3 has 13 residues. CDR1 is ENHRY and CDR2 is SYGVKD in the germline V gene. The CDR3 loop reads CAISESQAGGYTF. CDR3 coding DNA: TGTGCCATCAGTGAGTCCCAGGCGGGCGGCTACACCTTC.

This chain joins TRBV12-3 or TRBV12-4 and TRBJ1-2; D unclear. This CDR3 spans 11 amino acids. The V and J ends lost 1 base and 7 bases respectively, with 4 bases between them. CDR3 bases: TGTGCCAGCAGTTTAGGGTTTGGCTACACCTTC. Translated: CASSLGFGYTF.

CDR3 loop: CASSLGPSGGDSKQFF. CDR3 bases: TGCGCCAGCAGCTTGGGTCCTAGCGGGGGGGATTCCAAGCAGTTCTTC. The chain combines TRBV5-1 with TRBJ2-1; 12 nucleotides match TRBD2. This CDR3 comprises 16 residues. With 0 bases clipped from V and 11 bases from J, the junction kept 9 bases outside the gene matches. CDR1 and CDR2 from the germline V gene are SGHRS and YFSETQ.

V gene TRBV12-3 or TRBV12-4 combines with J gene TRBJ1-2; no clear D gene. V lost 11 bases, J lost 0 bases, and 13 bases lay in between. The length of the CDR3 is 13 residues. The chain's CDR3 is CALYSYSNYGYTF. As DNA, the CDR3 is TGTGCCTTATACAGCTATTCTAACTATGGCTACACCTTC.

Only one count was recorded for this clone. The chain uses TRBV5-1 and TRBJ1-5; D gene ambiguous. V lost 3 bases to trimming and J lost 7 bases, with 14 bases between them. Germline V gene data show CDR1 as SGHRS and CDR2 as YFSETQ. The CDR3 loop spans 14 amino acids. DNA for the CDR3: TGCGCCAGCAGCTCCGAAGTAGGAGGCCAGCCCCAGCATTTT. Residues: CASSSEVGGQPQHF.

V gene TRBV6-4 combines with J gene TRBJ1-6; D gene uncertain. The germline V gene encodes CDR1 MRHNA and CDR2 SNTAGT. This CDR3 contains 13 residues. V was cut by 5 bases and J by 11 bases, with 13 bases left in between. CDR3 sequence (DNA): TGTGCCAGCAGTCCTACACGGGAGACACCCCTCCACTTT. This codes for CASSPTRETPLHF.

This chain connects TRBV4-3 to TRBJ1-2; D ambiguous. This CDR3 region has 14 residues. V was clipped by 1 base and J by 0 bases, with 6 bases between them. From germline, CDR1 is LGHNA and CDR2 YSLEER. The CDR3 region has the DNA TGCGCCAGCAGCCAAGGGGTAGCTAACTATGGCTACACCTTC. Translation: CASSQGVANYGYTF.

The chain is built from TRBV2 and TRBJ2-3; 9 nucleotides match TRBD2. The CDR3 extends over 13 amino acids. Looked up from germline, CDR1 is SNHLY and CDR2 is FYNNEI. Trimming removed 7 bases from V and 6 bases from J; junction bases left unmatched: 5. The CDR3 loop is CASTSGVSDTQYF. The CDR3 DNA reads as TGTGCCAGCACTAGCGGGGTTTCCGATACGCAGTATTTT.

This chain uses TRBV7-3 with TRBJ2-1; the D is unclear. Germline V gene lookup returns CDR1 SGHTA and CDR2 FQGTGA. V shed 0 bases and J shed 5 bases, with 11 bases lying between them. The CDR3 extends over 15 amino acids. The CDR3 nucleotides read TGTGCCAGCAGCTTAACCGGTCAATCGCACAATGAGCAGTTCTTC. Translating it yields CASSLTGQSHNEQFF.

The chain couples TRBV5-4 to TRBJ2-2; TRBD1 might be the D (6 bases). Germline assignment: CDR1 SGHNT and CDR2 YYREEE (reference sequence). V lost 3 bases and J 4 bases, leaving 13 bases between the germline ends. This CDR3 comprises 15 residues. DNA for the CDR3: TGTGCCAGCAGCTCAGGACAGATAATCACCGGGGAGCTGTTTTTT. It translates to CASSSGQIITGELFF. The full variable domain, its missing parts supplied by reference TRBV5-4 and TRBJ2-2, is ETGVTQSPTHLIKTRGQQVTLRCSSQSGHNTVSWYQQALGQGPQFIFQYYREEENGRGNFPPRFSGLQFPNYSSELNVNALELDDSALYLCASSSGQIITGELFFGEGSRLTVL.

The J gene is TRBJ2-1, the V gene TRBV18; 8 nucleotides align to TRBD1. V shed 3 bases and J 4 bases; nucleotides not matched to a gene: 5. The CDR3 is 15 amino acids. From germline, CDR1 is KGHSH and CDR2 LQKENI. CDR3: CASSPTTGAYNEQFF. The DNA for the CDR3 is TGTGCCAGCTCACCGACGACAGGGGCATACAATGAGCAGTTCTTC.